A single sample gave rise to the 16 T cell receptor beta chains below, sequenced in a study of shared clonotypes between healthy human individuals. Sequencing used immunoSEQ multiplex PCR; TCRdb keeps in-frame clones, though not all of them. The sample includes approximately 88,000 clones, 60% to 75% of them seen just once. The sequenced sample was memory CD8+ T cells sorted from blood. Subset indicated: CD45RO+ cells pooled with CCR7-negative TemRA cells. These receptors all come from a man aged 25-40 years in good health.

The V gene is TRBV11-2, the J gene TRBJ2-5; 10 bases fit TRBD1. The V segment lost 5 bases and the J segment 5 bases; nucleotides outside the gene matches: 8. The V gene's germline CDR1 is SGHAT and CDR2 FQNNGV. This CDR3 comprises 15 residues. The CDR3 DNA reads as TGTGCCAGCAGCCAAGGGACAGGGGTTGTGGAGACCCAGTACTTC. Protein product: CASSQGTGVVETQYF.

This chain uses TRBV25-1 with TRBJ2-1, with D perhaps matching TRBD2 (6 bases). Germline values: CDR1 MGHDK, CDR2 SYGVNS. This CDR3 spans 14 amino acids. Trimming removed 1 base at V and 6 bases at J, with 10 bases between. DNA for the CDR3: TGTGCCAGCAGTGAATCGGCGGGACTCAATGAGCAGTTCTTC. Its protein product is CASSESAGLNEQFF.

This CDR3 is CASSKNLRQGTYEQYF. The CDR3 DNA sequence: TGTGCCAGCAGCAAAAACTTGAGACAGGGTACCTACGAGCAGTACTTC. The chain couples TRBV21-1 to TRBJ2-7; no DNA check was done on the table's D call, TRBD1. TRBV21-1 is noted as a pseudogene. The CDR3 contains 16 residues.

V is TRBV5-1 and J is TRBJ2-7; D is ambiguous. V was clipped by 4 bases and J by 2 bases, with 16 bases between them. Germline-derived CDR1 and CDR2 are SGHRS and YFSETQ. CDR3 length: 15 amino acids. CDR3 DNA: TGCGCCAGCAGCCCTAACTTACAAGACACCTACGAGCAGTACTTC. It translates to CASSPNLQDTYEQYF.

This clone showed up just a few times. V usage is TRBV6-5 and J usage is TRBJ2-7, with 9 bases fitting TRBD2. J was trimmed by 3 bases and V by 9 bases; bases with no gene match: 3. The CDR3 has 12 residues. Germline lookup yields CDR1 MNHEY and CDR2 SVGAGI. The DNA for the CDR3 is TGTGCCAGTAGAGCGGGAGGCTACGAGCAGTACTTC. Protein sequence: CASRAGGYEQYF.

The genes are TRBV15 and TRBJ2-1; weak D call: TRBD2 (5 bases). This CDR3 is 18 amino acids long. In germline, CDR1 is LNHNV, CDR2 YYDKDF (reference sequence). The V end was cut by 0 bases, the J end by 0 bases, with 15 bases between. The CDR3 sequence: CATSRDPTTSSSYNEQFF. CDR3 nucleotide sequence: TGTGCCACCAGCAGAGATCCGACTACGTCGAGCTCCTACAATGAGCAGTTCTTC.

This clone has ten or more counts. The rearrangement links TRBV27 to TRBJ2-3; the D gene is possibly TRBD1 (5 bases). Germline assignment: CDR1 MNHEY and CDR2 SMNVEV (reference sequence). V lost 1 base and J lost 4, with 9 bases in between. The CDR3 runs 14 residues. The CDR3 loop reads CASSLLDTSDTQYF. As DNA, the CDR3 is TGTGCCAGCAGTTTATTGGACACCTCAGATACGCAGTATTTT.

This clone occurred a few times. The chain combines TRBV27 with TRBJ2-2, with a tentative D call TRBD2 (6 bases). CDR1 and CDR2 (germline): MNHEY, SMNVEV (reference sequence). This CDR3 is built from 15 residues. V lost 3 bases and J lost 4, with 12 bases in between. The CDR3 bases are TGTGCCAGCAGTTTTCAGGTCGGGGGCACCGGGGAGCTGTTTTTT. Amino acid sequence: CASSFQVGGTGELFF.

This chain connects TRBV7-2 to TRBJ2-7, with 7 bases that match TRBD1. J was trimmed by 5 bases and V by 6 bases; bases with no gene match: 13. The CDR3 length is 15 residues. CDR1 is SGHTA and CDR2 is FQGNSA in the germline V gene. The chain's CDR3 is CASRPQQGFGNEQYF. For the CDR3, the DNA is TGTGCCAGCAGACCCCAACAGGGGTTTGGAAACGAGCAGTACTTC.

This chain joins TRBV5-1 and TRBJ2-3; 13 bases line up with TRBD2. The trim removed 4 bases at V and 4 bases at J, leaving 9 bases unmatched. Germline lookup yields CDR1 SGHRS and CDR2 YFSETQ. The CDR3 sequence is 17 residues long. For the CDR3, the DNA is TGCGCCAGCAGCCCGACGGGACTAGCGGGAAACCCAGATACGCAGTATTTT. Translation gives CASSPTGLAGNPDTQYF.

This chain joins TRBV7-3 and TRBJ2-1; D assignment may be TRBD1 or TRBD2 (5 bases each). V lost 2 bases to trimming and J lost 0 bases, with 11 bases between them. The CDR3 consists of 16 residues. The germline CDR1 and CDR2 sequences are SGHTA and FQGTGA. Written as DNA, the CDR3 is TGTGCCAGCAGCTTATTTGCAGGGAGCTCCTACAATGAGCAGTTCTTC. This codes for CASSLFAGSSYNEQFF.

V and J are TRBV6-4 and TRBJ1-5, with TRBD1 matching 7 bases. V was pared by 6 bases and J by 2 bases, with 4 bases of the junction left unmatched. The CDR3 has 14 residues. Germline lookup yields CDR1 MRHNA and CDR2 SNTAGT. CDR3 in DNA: TGTGCCAGCAGCAAGGGGGCTCGCAATCAGCCCCAGCATTTT. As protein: CASSKGARNQPQHF.

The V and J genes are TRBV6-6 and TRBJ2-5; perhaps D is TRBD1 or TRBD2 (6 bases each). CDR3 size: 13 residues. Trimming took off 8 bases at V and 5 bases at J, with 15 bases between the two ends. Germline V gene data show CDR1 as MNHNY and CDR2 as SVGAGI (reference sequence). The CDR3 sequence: CASAEGGGETQYF. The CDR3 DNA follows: TGTGCCAGCGCCGAGGGGGGTGGGGAGACCCAGTACTTC.

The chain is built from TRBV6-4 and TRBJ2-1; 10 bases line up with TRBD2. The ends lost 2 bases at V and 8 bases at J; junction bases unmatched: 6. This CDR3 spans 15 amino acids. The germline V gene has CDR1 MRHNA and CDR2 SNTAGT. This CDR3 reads CASSDAASGSDEQFF. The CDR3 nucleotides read TGTGCCAGCAGTGACGCGGCTAGCGGGAGCGATGAGCAGTTCTTC.

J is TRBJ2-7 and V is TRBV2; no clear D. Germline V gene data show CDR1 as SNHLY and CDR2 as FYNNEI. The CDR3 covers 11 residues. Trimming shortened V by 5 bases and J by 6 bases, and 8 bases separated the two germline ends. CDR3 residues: CASSFIIEQYF. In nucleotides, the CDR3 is TGTGCCAGCAGTTTCATTATCGAGCAGTACTTC.

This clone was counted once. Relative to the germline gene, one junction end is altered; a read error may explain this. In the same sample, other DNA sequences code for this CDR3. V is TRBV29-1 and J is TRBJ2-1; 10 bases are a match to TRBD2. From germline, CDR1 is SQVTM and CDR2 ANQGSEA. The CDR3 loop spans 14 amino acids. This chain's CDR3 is CSVEGLAGENEQFF. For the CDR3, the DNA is TGCAGCGTCGAAGGGCTAGCGGGAGAGAATGAGCAGTTCTTC.